Listed below are T cell receptor beta chains from one sample, sequenced in a study of blood T cells in healthy people across ages. TCRdb itself ran the 5' RACE reads through MiXCR, one entry per CDR3 protein. In the table there are around 600,000 distinct CDR3 sequences, 40% to 55% of which are singletons. Sample: blood. The receptors here all came from a man aged 80 or over in good health. Each CDR3 is given without its conserved first and last residue.

V | CDR3
TRBV18 | ASSLEGLDAEAF
TRBV7-3 | ASSGHKNTEAF
TRBV7-2 | ASSLAGVGEQF
TRBV6-6 | ASSTGQGSYEQY
TRBV4-3 | ASSQDFPGSPYNEQF
TRBV11-2 | ASSTRAGGYNEQF
TRBV7-2 | ASSWGAGACEQY
TRBV25-1 | ASSNPGTKYQETQY
TRBV6-6 | ASAENRVGADTQY
TRBV7-2 | ASSPRSHRVADTQY
TRBV9 | ASSAQGYDEAF
TRBV6-1 | ASRRRQGLLETQY
TRBV7-2 | ASSLESVEQY
TRBV20-1 | SVTTGTNLGLPQH
TRBV29-1 | SASGINQPQH
TRBV20-1 | SATETLAVNYEQY
TRBV7-9 | ASSLALVGRYEQY
TRBV5-1 | ASSTGADRHGYT
TRBV7-2 | ASTTGLQETQY
TRBV21-1 | ASSPEGGSGTDTQY
TRBV7-2 | ASSFGGPVRGRFDGYT
TRBV5-1 | ASSLVASAYNEQF
TRBV28 | ASTQTLPSYEQY
TRBV2 | ASSGSQAGQETQY
TRBV28 | ASSRSRGNTEAF
TRBV20-1 | SARAGFTLETQY
TRBV7-9 | ASSSTSGGVWNEQF
TRBV3-1 | ASSQDLVAYEQF
TRBV27 | ASSSPAESTYNEQF
TRBV4-3 | ASSQDGPSGSSGANVLT
TRBV12-3/TRBV12-4 | ASSFVGNNEQF
TRBV27 | ASSDRGAETQY
TRBV20-1 | SADPGLVGDIQY
TRBV4-3 | ASSQRGGMGRDTQY
TRBV3-1 | ASSLQGGLYEQY
TRBV7-9 | ASSLGRGGNQPQH
TRBV29-1 | SVLSRAAGGYT
TRBV4-1 | ASSPERPPLDEKLF
TRBV12-3/TRBV12-4 | ASSIQDSYGYT
TRBV12-3/TRBV12-4 | ASTSKRGKLF
TRBV6-5 | ASRTGGPGYEQY
TRBV10-3 | AISDHTKTTNEKLF
TRBV29-1 | SVVESYTGELF
TRBV7-2 | ASSLELGQGNYGYT
TRBV6-6 | ASSLGRTEVF
TRBV20-1 | SARRGAKNIQY
TRBV6-6 | ASSYDGWRTGELF
TRBV15 | ATSRQGSNIGEAEQY
TRBV6-5 | ASRPGRGWGYT
TRBV27 | ASSLEGRRNSPLH
TRBV7-9 | ASSSRRSRETSYEQY
TRBV18 | ASSPGLVSYNEQF